A selection of T cell receptor beta chains follows, all from one sample in a study of cytomegalovirus exposure and HLA in healthy donors. Assay: immunoSEQ multiplex PCR; the TCRdb copy retains only in-frame clones and omits some. The sample holds approximately 180,000 clones; roughly 89% are singletons and the top ten take 1.4%. Sequencing input: PBMCs. The receptor set was obtained from a woman aged 25 to 39 in good health and CMV-seronegative. CDR3s leave out the opening cysteine and the closing phenylalanine or tryptophan. The order of the fields is D gene, J gene, V gene, CDR3 protein. A D gene is named only where the DNA matches it firmly.

>NA|TRBJ2-3|TRBV7-8
ASSLGRGQSTDTQY
>NA|TRBJ1-2|TRBV25-1
ASSDPRGYT
>NA|TRBJ2-7|TRBV7-9
ASSLVGNEQY
>NA|TRBJ2-2|TRBV2
ASSEAPRAAGELF
>NA|TRBJ2-2|TRBV7-6
ASSLGGGSATGELF
>TRBD2|TRBJ2-3|TRBV2
ASREGTSGGFRTQY
>NA|TRBJ1-1|TRBV5-1
ASSLKKAAPGTEAF
>NA|TRBJ1-2|TRBV5-4
ASHTEYYGYT
>TRBD1|TRBJ1-4|TRBV6-1
ASRAGTALNEKLF
>TRBD2|TRBJ2-3|TRBV25-1
ASSDRSGERGGWGTQY
>TRBD1|TRBJ1-2|TRBV6-1
ASSPRDRAYGYT
>NA|TRBJ1-4|TRBV7-9
ASQKDRSNEKLF
>NA|TRBJ1-1|TRBV27
ASSFLGQFAEAF
>NA|TRBJ1-6|TRBV7-2
ASSLRLGSPLH
>NA|TRBJ1-2|TRBV6-5
ASSWNAGINYGYT
>TRBD1|TRBJ1-2|TRBV9
ASSVEGQFYGYT
>TRBD1|TRBJ1-3|TRBV5-1
ASSLEGQGASGNTIY